A single sample is the source of the 16 T cell receptor beta chains below, sequenced in a study of OX40 agonist ivuxolimab in advanced cancers. The data were produced by immunoSEQ multiplex PCR, yet TCRdb's version contains in-frame clones alone and is incomplete. Altogether tens of thousands of clones are present, roughly 88% being singletons, with the ten largest covering 0.5% to 0.65%. The sample in question was CD4+ or CD8+ T cells sorted from blood, obtained in a trial of the OX40 agonist ivuxolimab. These receptors all come from an adult with an advanced solid tumor such as melanoma, head and neck, liver or kidney cancer.

J is TRBJ2-2 and V is TRBV9, with D perhaps TRBD1 (6 bases). CDR3 size: 15 residues. Trimming removed 0 bases at V and 4 bases at J, with 10 bases between. Germline values: CDR1 SGDLS, CDR2 YYNGEE. Here the CDR3 DNA reads TGTGCCAGCAGCGTAGAGGGCAGGGGCACCGGGGAGCTGTTTTTT. Its protein product is CASSVEGRGTGELFF.

This rearrangement joins TRBV28 to TRBJ1-4, with D possibly being TRBD1 (5 bases). From germline, CDR1 is MDHEN and CDR2 SYDVKM. This CDR3 is built from 14 residues. Between the trimmed V and J ends, which lost 3 bases and 4 bases, there was a span of 9 bases. CDR3 region: CASSFWGFNEKLFF. In DNA form, the CDR3 reads TGTGCCAGCAGTTTCTGGGGGTTTAATGAAAAACTGTTTTTT. Supplemented by reference TRBV28 and TRBJ1-4, the full variable domain reads DVKVTQSSRYLVKRTGEKVFLECVQDMDHENMFWYRQDPGLGLRLIYFSYDVKMKEKGDIPEGYSVSREKKERFSLILESASTNQTSMYLCASSFWGFNEKLFFGSGTQLSVL.

This chain uses TRBV7-9 with TRBJ1-2, with 8 bases identical to TRBD1. Losses at the gene ends were 5 bases for V and 0 bases for J; bases not matched to a gene: 11. This CDR3 is 17 amino acids long. Germline values: CDR1 SEHNR, CDR2 FQNEAQ (reference sequence). The CDR3 sequence: CASSSRDRSSPNYGYTF. Here the CDR3 DNA reads TGTGCCAGCAGCAGCCGGGACAGGTCCTCACCTAACTATGGCTACACCTTC.

The rearrangement links TRBV6-1 to TRBJ2-7, with D possibly TRBD2 on 6 matching bases. Germline CDR1 MNHNS, CDR2 SASEGT. The CDR3 contains 13 residues. With 4 bases removed from V and 7 bases from J, the gap between germline ends came to 14 bases. This CDR3 is CASSVSLAWEQYF. The CDR3 bases are TGTGCCAGCAGTGTTTCGCTAGCGTGGGAGCAGTACTTC.

The chain uses TRBV5-1 and TRBJ2-6; 7 bases are shared with TRBD1. The length of the CDR3 is 15 residues. CDR1 is SGHRS, CDR2 YFSETQ, per germline. J was trimmed by 4 bases and V by 4 bases; bases with no gene match: 5. In DNA, the CDR3 is TGCGCCAGCAGCCAAACAGGGGTGGGGGCCAACGTCCTGACTTTC. Protein: CASSQTGVGANVLTF.

The rearrangement joins TRBV6-5 to TRBJ2-5; 7 bases are shared with TRBD2. The CDR3 is 15 residues long. Germline-derived CDR1 and CDR2 are MNHEY and SVGAGI. The J segment lost 5 bases and the V segment lost 6 bases, leaving 12 bases of the junction unmatched. The CDR3 nucleotides read TGTGCCAGCAGAAAAGCCGGGACTACCCGGGAGACCCAGTACTTC. This encodes CASRKAGTTRETQYF.

The gene calls are TRBV9 and TRBJ2-1; the match to TRBD1 covers 8 bases. Germline CDR1 and CDR2: SGDLS and YYNGEE. V dropped 1 base and J dropped 8; count of bases not matched to a gene: 20. The CDR3 is 19 residues long. Written as DNA, the CDR3 is TGTGCCAGCAGCGTACTCCCTCGGGCAGGGGGCGTAAGGGCAGATGAGCAGTTCTTC. Translated: CASSVLPRAGGVRADEQFF.

This chain joins TRBV7-3 and TRBJ1-6; D not certain. The germline gives CDR1 SGHTA, CDR2 FQGTGA. This CDR3 spans 13 amino acids. The V gene lost 6 bases and the J gene lost 13 bases, with 16 bases spanning the gap. CDR3 protein: CASREALLGPLHF. Written as DNA, the CDR3 is TGTGCCAGCAGGGAGGCCCTCCTCGGGCCCCTCCACTTT.

The chain couples TRBV5-4 to TRBJ2-7; 9 positions agree with TRBD1. Germline-derived CDR1 and CDR2 are SGHNT and YYREEE (reference sequence). CDR3 size: 14 residues. V dropped 4 bases and J dropped 5; count of bases not matched to a gene: 7. The CDR3 DNA reads as TGTGCCAGCAGCCTTGACAGGGGGTCAGACGAGCAGTACTTC. Translated: CASSLDRGSDEQYF.

This chain connects TRBV29-1 to TRBJ2-7, with D unresolved. The CDR3 extends over 13 amino acids. Germline CDR1 SQVTM, CDR2 ANQGSEA. Trimming left V 4 bases short and J 1 base short, with 11 bases between. The CDR3 DNA follows: TGCAGCGTTGCCCCCCAGAATTCCTACGAGCAGTACTTC. Protein: CSVAPQNSYEQYF.

DNA of the CDR3: TGTGCCAGCAGCACTCGACAGGGCGAAGGGGAGACCCAGTACTTC. Protein sequence: CASSTRQGEGETQYF. The chain joins TRBV9 to TRBJ2-5; 7 bases map to TRBD1. The CDR3 has 15 amino acids. V was pared by 4 bases and J by 5 bases, with 11 bases of the junction left unmatched. Germline V gene lookup returns CDR1 SGDLS and CDR2 YYNGEE.

CDR3 bases: TGTGCCAGTAGTATGGCAGGGGTGCGAAACACCATATATTTT. Translated: CASSMAGVRNTIYF. The chain couples TRBV19 to TRBJ1-3; D perhaps matches TRBD1 (6 bases). The germline gives CDR1 LNHDA, CDR2 SQIVND (reference sequence). The CDR3 sequence is 14 residues long. V lost 3 bases to trimming and J lost 5 bases, with 11 bases between them.

This chain connects TRBV11-2 to TRBJ2-2, with TRBD1 matching 9 bases. The CDR3 loop spans 16 amino acids. Germline lookup yields CDR1 SGHAT and CDR2 FQNNGV. V lost 2 bases and J lost 2; bases outside the gene matches: 3. CDR3 amino acids: CASSLNRGPNTGELFF. CDR3 in DNA: TGTGCCAGCAGCTTAAACAGGGGGCCCAACACCGGGGAGCTGTTTTTT.

This chain uses TRBV19 with TRBJ2-6; D unclear. The germline V gene encodes CDR1 LNHDA and CDR2 SQIVND (reference sequence). Trimming removed 3 bases at V and 2 bases at J, with 11 bases between. The CDR3 runs to 16 residues. CDR3 nucleotides: TGTGCCAGTAGTATGTCCGGTCGGACTGGGGCCAACGTCCTGACTTTC. Protein product: CASSMSGRTGANVLTF.

In its sample, this clone was seen once. The chain carries TRBV10-3 and TRBJ1-1; TRBD1 might be the D (5 bases). Trimming took off 0 bases at V and 4 bases at J, with 12 bases between the two ends. The CDR3 length is 15 residues. CDR1 is ENHRY and CDR2 is SYGVKD in the germline V gene. DNA of the CDR3: TGTGCCATCAGTGAGTCGCTTCAGGGAGTCACTGAAGCTTTCTTT. Its protein product is CAISESLQGVTEAFF.

The rearrangement joins TRBV30 to TRBJ2-5; D unresolved. Trimming removed 4 bases at V and 2 bases at J, with 17 bases between. This CDR3 region has 15 residues. In germline, CDR1 is GTSNPN, CDR2 SVGIG (reference sequence). The CDR3 loop is CAWISWADTQETQYF. The DNA of the CDR3 is TGTGCCTGGATTTCATGGGCTGATACACAAGAGACCCAGTACTTC.